This TCR beta chain was identified in a study of T-cell memory formation after mild COVID-19. Broader study findings: Among CD4+ contracting clones, most were CM and EM, and CD8+ ones EMRA.

The CDR3 covers 13 residues. CDR1 and CDR2 from the germline V gene are DFQATT and SNEGSKA (reference sequence). V was pared by 0 bases and J by 4 bases, with 6 bases between. TCR alpha and TCR beta cDNA libraries carrying sample barcodes and UMIs came from 5'RACE with constant-segment primers. TCRdb used MiXCR to reprocess the 5' RACE reads, holding one entry per CDR3 protein. Of around 250,000 distinct CDR3 sequences listed, approximately 10% are singletons. For this clonotype: Its specificity is not known.

This chain joins TRBV20-1 and TRBJ1-4; no firm D call. The sample was PBMCs or a T cell subset sorted from them (not recorded which). The source is a man aged 18-30 years who had mild COVID-19 (a few samples of this study predate the infection). Cell type and time point are not known. The CDR3 DNA sequence: TGCAGTGCTAGAGACTCTGTTAATGAAAAACTGTTTTTT. Translated: CSARDSVNEKLFF.